The 20 T cell receptor beta chains reported below all come from one sample, sequenced in a study of cytomegalovirus exposure and HLA in healthy donors. The PCR contained 60 Vbeta and 13 Jbeta primers. Generated by immunoSEQ multiplex PCR, the TCRdb table keeps only in-frame clones and is missing some. The data hold about 130,000 clones, with approximately 17% observed a single time. Sequenced material: PBMCs. The receptors were gathered from a female donor in good health and CMV-seropositive.

The chain employs TRBV19 and TRBJ1-1, with D possibly TRBD1 on 5 matching bases. Germline V lookup: CDR1 LNHDA, CDR2 SQIVND (reference sequence). The CDR3 is made up of 14 amino acids. V shed 5 bases and J shed 0 bases, with 10 bases lying between them. CDR3 sequence (DNA): TGTGCCAGTAGTGCAGGGATCATGAACACTGAAGCTTTCTTT. This gives the protein CASSAGIMNTEAFF.

This clone was detected only a few times. The chain couples TRBV4-1 to TRBJ1-1; 7 bases match TRBD1. Germline loops: CDR1 MGHRA, CDR2 YSYEKL. V shed 4 bases, J shed 0 bases, and the junction held 5 bases outside the gene matches. The CDR3 contains 15 residues. In nucleotides, the CDR3 is TGCGCCAGCAGCCGGACAGGAGACATGAACACTGAAGCTTTCTTT. It codes for CASSRTGDMNTEAFF.

The rearrangement uses TRBV5-6 and TRBJ2-3; 12 bases agree with TRBD2. Per germline, CDR1 SGHDT and CDR2 YYEEEE. CDR3 size: 16 residues. The J segment lost 3 bases and the V segment lost 3 bases, leaving 5 bases of the junction unmatched. The chain's CDR3 is CASSSGTSGRTDTQYF. CDR3 DNA: TGTGCCAGCAGCTCCGGGACTAGCGGGCGAACAGATACGCAGTATTTT.

The chain couples TRBV5-1 to TRBJ1-4, with D maybe TRBD1 (5 bases). The V gene lost 7 bases and the J gene lost 8 bases, with 21 bases spanning the gap. Germline CDR1 is SGHRS and CDR2 is YFSETQ. This CDR3 has 15 amino acids. The DNA for the CDR3 is TGCGCCAGCGGTATGTCGTGGGGCACTTGGGAAAAACTGTTTTTT. It specifies CASGMSWGTWEKLFF.

This clone appeared a few times. The gene calls are TRBV2 and TRBJ1-4; tentative D call: TRBD1 (5 bases). The CDR3 runs 15 residues. Germline-derived CDR1 and CDR2 are SNHLY and FYNNEI. V dropped 1 base and J dropped 6 bases, with 12 bases sitting between them. The CDR3 reads CASSEGDRRDEKLFF. Written as DNA, the CDR3 is TGTGCCAGCAGTGAAGGAGATCGCAGGGATGAAAAACTGTTTTTT. The whole variable domain, remainder taken from reference TRBV2 and TRBJ1-4, is EPEVTQTPSHQVTQMGQEVILRCVPISNHLYFYWYRQILGQKVEFLVSFYNNEISEKSEIFDDQFSVERPDGSNFTLKIRSTKLEDSAMYFCASSEGDRRDEKLFFGSGTQLSVL.

The rearrangement links TRBV30 to TRBJ2-1; 9 bases are a match to TRBD1. The CDR3 covers 16 residues. The junction had 9 bases not matched to a gene; V was cut back by 2 bases and J by 4 bases. The germline V gene encodes CDR1 GTSNPN and CDR2 SVGIG (reference sequence). CDR3 sequence: CAWSLVRDRAYNEQFF. CDR3 coding DNA: TGTGCCTGGAGTCTTGTCCGGGACAGGGCTTACAATGAGCAGTTCTTC.

There are a few counts of this clone. The V and J genes are TRBV7-9 and TRBJ1-1; the D is unclear. Germline CDR1 is SEHNR and CDR2 is FQNEAQ (reference sequence). Trimming pared 6 bases from V and 1 base from J, leaving 9 bases between. The CDR3 length is 13 residues. Here the CDR3 reads CASRPTENTEAFF. The CDR3 coding sequence is TGTGCCAGCAGGCCCACAGAGAACACTGAAGCTTTCTTT. The full variable domain, with the rest looked up from reference TRBV7-9 and TRBJ1-1, is DTGVSQNPRHKITKRGQNVTFRCDPISEHNRLYWYRQTLGQGPEFLTYFQNEAQLEKSRLLSDRFSAERPKGSFSTLEIQRTEQGDSAMYLCASRPTENTEAFFGQGTRLTVV.

The rearrangement joins TRBV10-3 to TRBJ2-5; the D gene is possibly TRBD2 (7 bases). Trimming cost V 0 bases and J 5 bases, with 13 bases left between them. The germline V gene has CDR1 ENHRY and CDR2 SYGVKD. The CDR3 extends over 15 amino acids. CDR3 region: CAISESGGRWETQYF. For the CDR3, the DNA is TGTGCCATCAGTGAGTCCGGGGGGCGGTGGGAGACCCAGTACTTC.

The gene calls are TRBV4-1 and TRBJ2-7; a possible D gene is TRBD2 (6 bases). Trimming shortened V by 0 bases and J by 4 bases, and 13 bases separated the two germline ends. Germline CDR1 and CDR2: MGHRA and YSYEKL. The CDR3 runs to 15 residues. The CDR3 loop reads CASSQERDSWYEQYF. CDR3 sequence (DNA): TGCGCCAGCAGCCAAGAGAGGGACTCATGGTACGAGCAGTACTTC.

This clone has a handful of counts. The chain joins TRBV28 to TRBJ2-7, with a possible D match to TRBD1 (6 bases). V lost 5 bases and J 2 bases, leaving 19 bases between the germline ends. The germline gives CDR1 MDHEN, CDR2 SYDVKM. This CDR3 has 16 residues. CDR3 coding DNA: TGTGCCAGCAGTCCGTCCAGGGGTCGGGGTACCTACGAGCAGTACTTC. Translation: CASSPSRGRGTYEQYF.

In its sample, this clone was seen a few times. This sequence joins TRBV29-1 and TRBJ2-3; D is possibly TRBD1 (5 bases). The V gene's germline CDR1 is SQVTM and CDR2 ANQGSEA. The CDR3 runs to 15 residues. The germline V and J ends were trimmed by 2 bases and 0 bases, with 12 bases remaining between them. Written as DNA, the CDR3 is TGCAGCGTTGAATTGGGGTCAGGGAGCACAGATACGCAGTATTTT. This codes for CSVELGSGSTDTQYF.

The chain recombines TRBV7-2 with TRBJ2-7, with a weak D call TRBD1 (6 bases). CDR3 size: 14 residues. Germline values: CDR1 SGHTA, CDR2 FQGNSA. Trimming took 5 bases from V and 0 from J, leaving 11 bases between them. The CDR3 sequence is CASSLDSNSYEQYF. CDR3 nucleotides: TGTGCCAGCAGCCTGGACAGTAACTCCTACGAGCAGTACTTC.

A few counts support this clone. The chain recombines TRBV29-1 with TRBJ1-2; 7 positions match TRBD1. CDR3 length: 14 residues. Germline trimming cut 5 bases from V and 4 bases from J; bases unmatched to any gene: 10. Germline V gene sequence: CDR1 SQVTM, CDR2 ANQGSEA. CDR3 residues: CSVYVTGSGYGYTF. In DNA form, the CDR3 reads TGCAGCGTTTATGTGACAGGGAGCGGCTATGGCTACACCTTC. Together with reference TRBV29-1 and TRBJ1-2, the CDR3 gives the full variable domain: SAVISQKPSRDICQRGTSLTIQCQVDSQVTMMFWYRQQPGQSLTLIATANQGSEATYESGFVIDKFPISRPNLTFSTLTVSNMSPEDSSIYLCSVYVTGSGYGYTFGSGTRLTVV.

The CDR3 is CASSNLHNQETQYF. Written as DNA, the CDR3 is TGTGCCAGCAGTAACCTTCACAACCAAGAGACCCAGTACTTC. The rearrangement links TRBV27 to TRBJ2-5; D gene uncertain. Germline CDR1 MNHEY, CDR2 SMNVEV (reference sequence). The CDR3 sequence is 14 residues long. V was pared by 5 bases and J by 0 bases, with 10 bases between.

The chain is built from TRBV7-6 and TRBJ1-4; D is uncertain. V was clipped by 5 bases and J by 5 bases, with 18 bases between them. CDR1 is SGHVS, CDR2 FNYEAQ, per germline. This CDR3 comprises 16 residues. The CDR3 sequence: CASSETRTLGNEKLFF. In DNA form, the CDR3 reads TGTGCCAGCAGCGAAACCCGAACCCTCGGGAATGAAAAACTGTTTTTT.

This clone was counted a few times. This chain connects TRBV29-1 to TRBJ2-7; D is undetermined. Per the germline V gene, CDR1 is SQVTM and CDR2 is ANQGSEA. This CDR3 has 11 amino acids. V was trimmed by 4 bases and J by 3 bases, leaving 7 bases between them. In nucleotides, the CDR3 is TGCAGCGTTGGGGCAGACTACGAGCAGTACTTC. Its translation: CSVGADYEQYF.

The table lists this clone with a few counts. The V and J genes are TRBV5-1 and TRBJ1-2; 7 nucleotides align to TRBD1. CDR1 SGHRS and CDR2 YFSETQ come from the germline V gene. V trimming: 4 bases; J trimming: 5 bases; junction bases outside the gene matches: 11. The CDR3 runs 15 residues. In DNA form, the CDR3 reads TGCGCCAGCAGCGAGACAGGGAGAGACGGGTATGGCTACACCTTC. It codes for CASSETGRDGYGYTF.

A few counts support this clone. The rearrangement links TRBV6-5 to TRBJ2-3, with no clear D. CDR3 size: 12 residues. V shed 5 bases and J shed 8 bases, with 11 bases lying between them. Germline V CDR1 and CDR2: MNHEY, SVGAGI. The CDR3 bases are TGTGCCAGCAGTCGCGGCTCTCGTACGCAGTATTTT. This gives the protein CASSRGSRTQYF.

The V and J genes are TRBV4-2 and TRBJ2-5; 8 bases are shared with TRBD2. Germline CDR1 is LGHNA and CDR2 is YNFKEQ. V was clipped by 3 bases and J by 1 base; unmatched bases: 4. CDR3 length: 15 residues. CDR3 region: CASSQKRGLQETQYF. In DNA form, the CDR3 reads TGTGCCAGCAGCCAGAAGCGGGGGCTCCAAGAGACCCAGTACTTC.

The chain joins TRBV4-3 to TRBJ2-5; D unresolved. Trimming stripped 0 bases from V and 5 bases from J, with 10 bases between. Germline CDR1 reads LGHNA; CDR2 reads YSLEER. This CDR3 comprises 14 residues. CDR3 amino acids: CASSQEARVETQYF. CDR3 sequence (DNA): TGCGCCAGCAGCCAAGAAGCTCGGGTTGAGACCCAGTACTTC.